This T cell receptor beta chain is from a study of blood T cell repertoires in COVID-19. Comment on this clone: Within the sample, other DNA sequences also encode this same CDR3.

Only in-frame clones appear in the TCRdb table, and some are missing; sequencing was by immunoSEQ multiplex PCR. The sample lists some 400,000 clones, about 89% occurring once. This receptor was obtained from a woman in her 30s with COVID-19, enrolled during active disease. Sequenced: peripheral blood.

CDR3 sequence: CASSLQGTDTQYF. In nucleotides, the CDR3 is TGCGCCAGCAGCTTGCAGGGGACAGATACGCAGTATTTT. The chain links TRBV5-1 to TRBJ2-3; weak D call: TRBD1 (6 bases). Germline-derived CDR1 and CDR2 are SGHRS and YFSETQ. The CDR3 contains 13 residues. Trimming removed 1 base at V and 3 bases at J, with 6 bases between.